This record looks at one T cell receptor (beta chain) sequence and its context. The data belong to a study of blood T cell repertoires in COVID-19. Participants were aged about 18 to 90 years, lived in under 25 US areas, and enrolled virtually. Cohort assignment relied on participant-reported clinical history. Assay used: immunoSEQ multiplex PCR; TCRdb lists only in-frame clones, some missing. This sample yields approximately 320,000 clones, of which roughly 87% are seen a single time; about 9.8% belongs to the top ten. The CDR3 sequence is 13 residues long. Trimming left V 3 bases short and J 5 bases short, with 10 bases between. Germline V lookup: CDR1 SGHTA, CDR2 FQGNSA.

Sequenced input: PBMCs or T cells enriched from blood (not recorded which). This receptor was identified in a woman aged 18 to 35 who had recovered from COVID-19. This chain links TRBV7-2 with TRBJ2-5; no definite D call. CDR3 loop: CASSFRTRETQYF. For the CDR3, the DNA is TGTGCCAGCAGCTTCCGTACTCGCGAGACCCAGTACTTC.